One and the same sample provided the 16 T cell receptor beta chains below, sequenced in a study of metastatic and nonmetastatic thyroid tumors. Until they underwent thyroid surgery, no patient had received any treatment. Using MiXCR, TCRdb re-called clones from the PCR reads. The table records almost 35,000 clones, 15% to 20% of them present only once. Material for sequencing was blood. The receptors were sampled from a female donor with papillary thyroid cancer or a benign thyroid nodule (not recorded which). Some clones in this sample may be carry-over from other donors' samples.

V usage is TRBV7-2 and J usage is TRBJ2-7; D is unclear. The germline V gene encodes CDR1 SGHTA and CDR2 FQGNSA. CDR3 length: 13 residues. V lost 7 bases and J 4 bases, leaving 14 bases between the germline ends. CDR3 sequence reads: CASILVGIYEQYF. The CDR3 bases are TGTGCCAGCATCTTGGTGGGGATTTACGAGCAGTACTTC. Full variable domain (remainder filled in from reference TRBV7-2 and TRBJ2-7): GAGVSQSPSNKVTEKGKDVELRCDPISGHTALYWYRQSLGQGLEFLIYFQGNSAPDKSGLPSDRFSAERTGGSVSTLTIQRTQQEDSAVYLCASILVGIYEQYFGPGTRLTVT.

There are many counts of this clone. The rearrangement links TRBV27 to TRBJ2-7; tentatively, D is TRBD2 (6 bases). V was clipped by 8 bases and J by 0 bases, with 17 bases between them. This CDR3 spans 15 amino acids. Germline V lookup: CDR1 MNHEY, CDR2 SMNVEV (reference sequence). In DNA form, the CDR3 reads TGTGCCAGCGGGGGAGGTTTGCCTAGCTCCTACGAGCAGTACTTC. Protein sequence: CASGGGLPSSYEQYF.

The J gene is TRBJ2-2, the V gene TRBV6-1; weak D call: TRBD2 (5 bases). Germline CDR1 MNHNS, CDR2 SASEGT. The CDR3 covers 13 residues. The CDR3, as DNA: TGTTCGACGGGCGAGGGTATAGCCGGGGAGCTGTTTTTT. Translation gives CSTGEGIAGELFF.

This clone was recorded at least ten times. The genes are TRBV9 and TRBJ1-3; 9 positions match TRBD1. Germline V gene sequence: CDR1 SGDLS, CDR2 YYNGEE. The CDR3 is made up of 14 amino acids. Trimming removed 3 bases from V and 4 bases from J; junction bases left unmatched: 2. The CDR3 DNA sequence: TGTGCCAGCAGCGACGGACAGGGGGGAAACACCATATATTTT. Translation: CASSDGQGGNTIYF.

This clone was seen more than once but under ten times. The chain employs TRBV20-1 and TRBJ2-7, with a possible D match to TRBD2 (5 bases). The germline V and J ends were trimmed by 0 bases and 3 bases, with 21 bases remaining between them. Germline assignment: CDR1 DFQATT and CDR2 SNEGSKA (reference sequence). CDR3 length: 17 residues. The DNA for the CDR3 is TGCAGTGCTAGAGATCTACTAGAAGTTGCTACGGACTACGAGCAGTACTTC. This gives the protein CSARDLLEVATDYEQYF.

This clone was counted ten times or more. The V gene is TRBV25-1, the J gene TRBJ2-5; maybe TRBD2 (7 bases). With 8 bases removed from V and 5 bases from J, the gap between germline ends came to 21 bases. Germline V lookup: CDR1 MGHDK, CDR2 SYGVNS. This CDR3 has 15 residues. The CDR3 DNA is TGTGCCAGCCTATATCGGCAGGGGAGGGTTGAGACCCAGTACTTC. Residues: CASLYRQGRVETQYF.

In its sample, this clone was seen many times. CDR3 DNA sequence: TGCAGCGGGGCGGGGGCAGGTCAGCCCCAGCATTTT. It is translated as CSGAGAGQPQHF. This rearrangement joins TRBV20-1 to TRBJ1-5; D possibly corresponds to TRBD1 (6 bases). In germline, CDR1 is DFQATT, CDR2 SNEGSKA (reference sequence). The CDR3 spans 12 residues.

This clone has only a few counts. A single base separates this from a much larger clone, so it may be a read error. Other nucleotide sequences in the sample specify the same CDR3. The chain links TRBV6-1 to TRBJ2-3; D is undetermined. Germline lookup yields CDR1 MNHNS and CDR2 SASEGT. V was clipped by 6 bases and J by 6 bases, with 13 bases between them. This CDR3 has 13 residues. The CDR3 DNA follows: TGTGCCAGCAGCCGAACTGTCATGGATACGCAGTATTTT. As protein: CASSRTVMDTQYF.

In regard to this clone: This clone may be a read error of a much larger clone one base away. This sequence joins TRBV7-8 and TRBJ2-7; the D is unclear. Germline V lookup: CDR1 SGHVS, CDR2 FQNEAQ. This CDR3 spans 12 amino acids. V lost 5 bases and J lost 6, with 11 bases in between. The CDR3 loop is CASSLGVSEQYF. CDR3 nucleotide sequence: TGTGCCAGCAGCCTAGGTGTAAGCGAGCAGTACTTC.

In this sample, this clone turned up many times. DNA for the CDR3: TGTGCCAGCAGTTTTGGGGGGGGGCCCCCGAACACCGGGGAGCTGTTTTTT. Translated: CASSFGGGPPNTGELFF. V gene TRBV12-3 or TRBV12-4 combines with J gene TRBJ2-2; a weak D match, TRBD2 (7 bases). V lost 3 bases to trimming and J lost 0 bases, with 14 bases between them. The CDR3 loop spans 17 amino acids.

This clone was seen many times. This chain joins TRBV25-1 and TRBJ2-7; either TRBD1 or TRBD2 may supply D (5 bases each). Trimming pared 7 bases from V and 4 bases from J, leaving 11 bases between. Germline CDR1 reads MGHDK; CDR2 reads SYGVNS. The CDR3 contains 12 residues. Written as DNA, the CDR3 is TGTGCCAGCAAGAAAGAGGGGTACGAGCAGTACTTC. Its protein product is CASKKEGYEQYF.

The table lists this clone with many counts. The J gene is TRBJ2-1, the V gene TRBV9, with 13 positions matching TRBD2. The CDR3 is 15 residues long. The trim removed 4 bases at V and 7 bases at J, leaving 5 bases unmatched. Per germline, CDR1 SGDLS and CDR2 YYNGEE. CDR3 in DNA: TGTGCCAGCAGCCCAGGACTAGCGGGAGAAAATGAGCAGTTCTTC. This translates into CASSPGLAGENEQFF.

By share, this clone counts as medium-sized. The chain joins TRBV20-1 to TRBJ2-3; either TRBD1 or TRBD2 may supply D (5 bases each). The CDR3 runs 16 residues. Trimming took 0 bases from V and 2 from J, leaving 15 bases between them. Germline V gene lookup returns CDR1 DFQATT and CDR2 SNEGSKA (reference sequence). In nucleotides, the CDR3 is TGCAGTGCTAGAGATCTTACGATGGGGGACACAGATACGCAGTATTTT. Translation: CSARDLTMGDTDTQYF.

This clone has a handful of counts. The J gene is TRBJ1-2, the V gene TRBV6-5, with 8 positions matching TRBD1. V gave up 0 bases and J gave up 3 bases; unmatched junction bases: 3. The CDR3 covers 15 residues. Looked up from germline, CDR1 is MNHEY and CDR2 is SVGAGI. In nucleotides, the CDR3 is TGTGCCAGCAGTTACTCACGGACAGGGCACTATGGCTACACCTTC. It encodes CASSYSRTGHYGYTF.

The sample holds a few counts of this clone. This chain links TRBV2 with TRBJ2-7; D is perhaps TRBD2 (6 bases). The CDR3 totals 16 residues. V lost 6 bases and J lost 6, with 24 bases in between. From germline, CDR1 is SNHLY and CDR2 FYNNEI. CDR3 DNA: TGTGCCAGCAGACCAAGACTAGTCTCCAGTGGTACCGAGCAGTACTTC. It encodes CASRPRLVSSGTEQYF.

There are many counts of this clone. This chain connects TRBV5-1 to TRBJ1-1; D is undetermined. Trimming left V 4 bases short and J 1 base short, with 8 bases between. CDR1 is SGHRS, CDR2 YFSETQ, per germline. The CDR3 has 13 amino acids. This CDR3 reads CASSMNQNTEAFF. CDR3 bases: TGCGCCAGCAGCATGAACCAGAACACTGAAGCTTTCTTT.